This T cell receptor (beta chain) is drawn from a study of shared clonotypes between healthy human individuals. Findings and caveats of the study: Sampling was confined to blood; repertoires within tissues likely differ. Represented diversity (both genetic and exposure-history) was limited by the small number of donors.

The naive CD8 fraction comprised CD45RO-negative cells positively selected for CCR7 and excluded terminally differentiated effector memory CD45RA+ cells. A note on this clone: Its matching antigen is unknown.

Across several immunoSEQ plates, the genomic DNA of each subset was split evenly. A 200 ng quantity of DNA, tens of thousands of T cell genomes, went into the sorted-subset replicate PCRs. Data came from immunoSEQ multiplex PCR; TCRdb stores just in-frame clones and leaves some out. The sample holds roughly 850,000 clones, about 96% seen once. The sequence was collected from a man aged 25-45 years in good health. The material sequenced was naive CD8+ T cells sorted from blood.

The CDR3 region has the DNA TGTGCCAGCAGCCAAGATCACGCGGACAAGAACACTGAAGCTTTCTTT. Its protein is CASSQDHADKNTEAFF. V is TRBV4-2 and J is TRBJ1-1, with D possibly being TRBD1 (5 bases). V lost 0 bases, J lost 1 base, and 12 bases lay in between. There are 16 residues in the CDR3. The germline V gene encodes CDR1 LGHNA and CDR2 YNFKEQ.